This TCR beta chain is from a study of T cell responses to AZD1222 COVID-19 vaccine. Whole-study results and caveats: A mostly white British donor set with more females was recruited, and clonal diversity was possibly underestimated. Variant regions that are unmutated are reportedly the target of nearly half of spike-specific TCRs.

For this clone: The antigen is undetermined.

Sequenced by immunoSEQ multiplex PCR; TCRdb stores in-frame clones only, minus some. This sample has 130,000 or so clones, with 85% to 90% found just once. The V end was cut by 6 bases, the J end by 0 bases, with 13 bases between. The CDR3 is made up of 15 amino acids. Per the germline V gene, CDR1 is SNHLY and CDR2 is FYNNEI. This TCR derives from an adult in good health. The sample in question was peripheral blood, obtained on day 0 of AZD1222 vaccination. The J gene is TRBJ2-3, the V gene TRBV2, with D unresolved. CDR3: CASSHNTDSTDTQYF. For the CDR3, the DNA is TGTGCCAGCAGCCATAACACGGATAGCACAGATACGCAGTATTTT. Using reference TRBV2 and TRBJ2-3 for the parts outside the CDR3, the full variable domain is EPEVTQTPSHQVTQMGQEVILRCVPISNHLYFYWYRQILGQKVEFLVSFYNNEISEKSEIFDDQFSVERPDGSNFTLKIRSTKLEDSAMYFCASSHNTDSTDTQYFGPGTRLTVL.